The T cell receptor beta chain under discussion was sequenced for a study of blood T cell repertoires in COVID-19. Study as a whole: Sample material is recorded as cDNA or gDNA derived from T cells, B-cell-depleted T cells, or PBMCs.

Per the germline V gene, CDR1 is SGDLS and CDR2 is YYNGEE. V dropped 4 bases and J dropped 5; count of bases not matched to a gene: 7. This CDR3 is 16 amino acids long. This clone was observed once. Source study methods: The assay estimated nucleated cells by amplifying reference gene primers. Measured with immunoSEQ multiplex PCR; TCRdb has only the in-frame clones, and not every one. V and J calls and clone size are copied from that table; D and trimming were computed from the DNA. The sample has around 120,000 clones, approximately 71% seen once; the top ten hold 2% to 2.5%. Sequenced input: peripheral blood. The clonotype comes from a woman in her seventies with acute or convalescent COVID-19. This sequence joins TRBV9 and TRBJ2-1; TRBD2 aligns across 12 bases. The DNA for the CDR3 is TGTGCCAGCAGCTCCTGGACTAGCGGGGTTCACAATGAGCAGTTCTTC. Protein sequence: CASSSWTSGVHNEQFF.